These T cell receptor beta chains were read from a single sample in a study of blood T cell repertoires in COVID-19. TCRdb's table, derived via immunoSEQ multiplex PCR, lists solely in-frame clones and lacks some. Of 95,000 to 150,000 clones in the sample, about three quarters were seen once. Sequencing was done on a sample of peripheral blood. The receptors were sampled from a human donor with acute or convalescent COVID-19. The donor label of this sample is uncertain. The CDR3 runs from the conserved cysteine through the conserved F or W. Fields, in order: D gene, clone size, V gene, J gene, CDR3 protein, CDR3 DNA. A D gene is named only where the DNA matches it firmly. Only part of the rows carry a size: once, few, many, or a class if the clone is expanded.

d_gene: NA; abundance: once; v_gene: TRBV27; j_gene: TRBJ1-6; CDR3aa: CASRAPGVYNSPLHF; CDR3nt: TGTGCCAGTCGAGCGCCGGGGGTCTATAATTCACCCCTCCACTTT
d_gene: TRBD2; abundance: NA; v_gene: TRBV19; j_gene: TRBJ2-3; CDR3aa: CASSTLAGVGDTQYF; CDR3nt: TGTGCCAGTAGTACACTAGCGGGGGTGGGAGATACGCAGTATTTT
d_gene: TRBD2; abundance: NA; v_gene: TRBV4-1; j_gene: TRBJ2-5; CDR3aa: CASSQDPETSGGHALQTQYF; CDR3nt: TGCGCCAGCAGCCAAGATCCCGAGACTAGCGGGGGGCACGCTTTACAGACCCAGTACTTC
d_gene: NA; abundance: few; v_gene: TRBV7-9; j_gene: TRBJ2-6; CDR3aa: CASSPYSSGANVLTF; CDR3nt: TGTGCCAGCAGCCCATACAGCTCTGGGGCCAACGTCCTGACTTTC
d_gene: TRBD1; abundance: NA; v_gene: TRBV11-2; j_gene: TRBJ1-1; CDR3aa: CASSLVPGQGNTEAFF; CDR3nt: TGTGCCAGCAGCTTAGTCCCGGGACAGGGCAACACTGAAGCTTTCTTT
d_gene: TRBD1; abundance: many; v_gene: TRBV28; j_gene: TRBJ1-4; CDR3aa: CASRSTGEREKLFF; CDR3nt: TGTGCCAGCAGGTCCACAGGGGAGCGGGAAAAACTGTTTTTT
d_gene: TRBD2; abundance: few; v_gene: TRBV7-8; j_gene: TRBJ2-7; CDR3aa: CASSTGLAGLSYEQYF; CDR3nt: TGTGCCAGCAGCACGGGACTAGCGGGCCTCTCCTACGAGCAGTACTTC
d_gene: TRBD1; abundance: NA; v_gene: TRBV4-1; j_gene: TRBJ1-2; CDR3aa: CASRNDPGGIYGYTF; CDR3nt: TGCGCCAGCAGGAATGACCCAGGGGGGATTTATGGCTACACCTTC
d_gene: TRBD1; abundance: NA; v_gene: TRBV18; j_gene: TRBJ2-3; CDR3aa: CASSLTGQGGTDTQYF; CDR3nt: TGTGCCAGCTCACTAACCGGACAGGGGGGAACAGATACGCAGTATTTT
d_gene: NA; abundance: few; v_gene: TRBV11-2; j_gene: TRBJ1-6; CDR3aa: CASSFLSDSPLHF; CDR3nt: TGTGCCAGCAGCTTCCTTTCCGATTCACCCCTCCACTTT
d_gene: NA; abundance: NA; v_gene: TRBV2; j_gene: TRBJ1-5; CDR3aa: CASSALSTGGRRQPQHF; CDR3nt: TGTGCCAGCAGTGCCCTGTCTACCGGGGGGCGCCGACAGCCCCAGCATTTT
d_gene: NA; abundance: NA; v_gene: TRBV19; j_gene: TRBJ2-1; CDR3aa: CASKGVRMFF; CDR3nt: TGTGCCAGTAAGGGGGTACGTATGTTCTTC
d_gene: TRBD1; abundance: NA; v_gene: TRBV2; j_gene: TRBJ1-6; CDR3aa: CASTRTGGNGAPLHF; CDR3nt: TGTGCCAGCACCCGGACAGGGGGGAATGGTGCACCCCTCCACTTT
d_gene: NA; abundance: NA; v_gene: TRBV9; j_gene: TRBJ2-1; CDR3aa: CASSVAGFSYNEQFF; CDR3nt: TGTGCCAGCAGCGTAGCCGGGTTCTCCTACAATGAGCAGTTCTTC
d_gene: TRBD2; abundance: NA; v_gene: TRBV7-7; j_gene: TRBJ2-7; CDR3aa: CASSWRKARGNSYEQYF; CDR3nt: TGTGCCAGCAGCTGGAGGAAGGCGCGGGGGAACTCCTACGAGCAGTACTTC
d_gene: NA; abundance: NA; v_gene: TRBV27; j_gene: TRBJ2-7; CDR3aa: CASRIGLTSSYEQYF; CDR3nt: TGTGCCAGCCGAATCGGACTGACGAGCTCCTACGAGCAGTACTTC
d_gene: TRBD1; abundance: NA; v_gene: TRBV19; j_gene: TRBJ2-2; CDR3aa: CASSAFLTGSGELFF; CDR3nt: TGTGCCAGTAGTGCGTTTCTGACAGGGTCCGGGGAGCTGTTTTTT
d_gene: TRBD2; abundance: NA; v_gene: TRBV9; j_gene: TRBJ2-5; CDR3aa: CASSPPGAGGQETQYF; CDR3nt: TGTGCCAGCAGCCCCCCAGGGGCGGGGGGGCAAGAGACCCAGTACTTC